This TCR beta chain was sequenced during a study of human T cells and chemical hapten exposure. TCRdb ran MiXCR on the RACE reads and lists one entry per CDR3 protein. Seen here are under 400,000 distinct CDR3 sequences, about 5.1% observed once, and the top ten hold approximately 2.4%. CDR1 and CDR2 from the germline V gene are MDHEN and SYDVKM. V lost 6 bases and J 2 bases, leaving 11 bases between the germline ends. The CDR3 contains 15 residues. Time point reported: pre-sensitization, week 0. The treatment is: therapeutic diphenylcyclopropenone sensitization with weekly scalp DPC. The sequenced sample was whole blood, obtained in connection with sensitization to the hapten diphenylcyclopropenone (DPC). This clonotype originated in a woman aged 45-65 years with alopecia areata. Some clones in this sample may be carry-over from other donors' samples. The chain couples TRBV28 to TRBJ2-6, with D perhaps TRBD2 (5 bases). The CDR3 loop is CASREAPAGANVLTF. CDR3 coding DNA: TGTGCCAGCAGGGAGGCCCCGGCTGGGGCCAACGTCCTGACTTTC.